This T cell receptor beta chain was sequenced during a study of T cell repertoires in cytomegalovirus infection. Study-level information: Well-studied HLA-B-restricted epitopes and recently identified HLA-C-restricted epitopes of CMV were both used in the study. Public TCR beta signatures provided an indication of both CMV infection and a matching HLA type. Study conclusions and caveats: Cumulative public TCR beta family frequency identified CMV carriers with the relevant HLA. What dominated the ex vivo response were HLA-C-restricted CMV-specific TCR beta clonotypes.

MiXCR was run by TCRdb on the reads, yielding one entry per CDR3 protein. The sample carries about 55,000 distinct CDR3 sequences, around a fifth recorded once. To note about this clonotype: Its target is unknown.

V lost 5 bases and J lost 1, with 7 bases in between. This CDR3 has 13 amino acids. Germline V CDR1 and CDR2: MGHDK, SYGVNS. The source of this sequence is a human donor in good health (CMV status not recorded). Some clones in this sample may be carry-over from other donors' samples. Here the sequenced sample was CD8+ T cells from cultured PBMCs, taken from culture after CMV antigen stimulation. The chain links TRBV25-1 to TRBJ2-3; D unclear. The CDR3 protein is CASSKTRTDTQYF. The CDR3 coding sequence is TGTGCCAGCAGTAAGACCCGCACAGATACGCAGTATTTT.